This is a list of T cell receptor beta chains from one sample in a study of cytomegalovirus exposure and HLA in healthy donors. Profiled with immunoSEQ multiplex PCR; TCRdb holds only in-frame clones, not every one. The sample lists under 200,000 clones, 70% to 85% seen once, with roughly 3.1% in the top ten. The sequenced sample was PBMCs. The receptor set was obtained from a man aged 35 to 55 in good health and CMV-seropositive. CDR3s include the opening cysteine and the closing phenylalanine or tryptophan. Fields, in order: J gene, V gene, CDR3 protein.

J gene: TRBJ1-2
V gene: TRBV5-4
CDR3 protein: CASSQDLIRGSDGYTF

J gene: TRBJ1-2
V gene: TRBV5-4
CDR3 protein: CASSLAGANYGYTF

J gene: TRBJ1-3
V gene: TRBV28
CDR3 protein: CASSRPGQGIRAGNTIYF

J gene: TRBJ2-7
V gene: TRBV20-1
CDR3 protein: CSASGLDEQYF

J gene: TRBJ2-6
V gene: TRBV14
CDR3 protein: CASSQGPSRGANVLTF

J gene: TRBJ2-7
V gene: TRBV6-5
CDR3 protein: CASSVSQGPNEQYF

J gene: TRBJ2-2
V gene: TRBV2
CDR3 protein: CASSEFEGAELFF

J gene: TRBJ2-2
V gene: TRBV6-5
CDR3 protein: CASSYLRGHTGELFF

J gene: TRBJ1-2
V gene: TRBV7-9
CDR3 protein: CASSYPTANYGYTF

J gene: TRBJ1-2
V gene: TRBV10-3
CDR3 protein: CAISESTAGWSNGYTF

J gene: TRBJ1-5
V gene: TRBV18
CDR3 protein: CASSPEGGGNQPQHF

J gene: TRBJ1-2
V gene: TRBV29-1
CDR3 protein: CSVANLREGYTF

J gene: TRBJ2-5
V gene: TRBV4-3
CDR3 protein: CASSQPRGTGGTLQETQYF

J gene: TRBJ2-5
V gene: TRBV9
CDR3 protein: CASSPEGTSDGAQYF

J gene: TRBJ2-3
V gene: TRBV7-3
CDR3 protein: CASSLGLAGSGTDTQYF

J gene: TRBJ2-5
V gene: TRBV9
CDR3 protein: CASSAYRGQETQYF

J gene: TRBJ1-5
V gene: TRBV18
CDR3 protein: CASSPKGQAQPQHF

J gene: TRBJ2-7
V gene: TRBV7-4
CDR3 protein: CASSLETGHLPYEQYF

J gene: TRBJ2-5
V gene: TRBV27
CDR3 protein: CASRDGGQETQYF

J gene: TRBJ2-1
V gene: TRBV7-2
CDR3 protein: CASSLEPAGPYNEQFF

J gene: TRBJ2-5
V gene: TRBV11-3
CDR3 protein: CASSSRGYSETQYF

J gene: TRBJ1-2
V gene: TRBV9
CDR3 protein: CASSDDRVANYGYTF

J gene: TRBJ1-4
V gene: TRBV7-9
CDR3 protein: CASSRQGRNEKLFF

J gene: TRBJ2-2
V gene: TRBV4-1
CDR3 protein: CASGEGASGTGELFF

J gene: TRBJ2-7
V gene: TRBV18
CDR3 protein: CASSPQDRLLYYEQYF

J gene: TRBJ2-3
V gene: TRBV7-3
CDR3 protein: CASSSTGTSTDTQYF

J gene: TRBJ2-2
V gene: TRBV7-2
CDR3 protein: CASSRQTGTNGELFF

J gene: TRBJ2-7
V gene: TRBV6-4
CDR3 protein: CASSDSVWLVPYEQYF

J gene: TRBJ2-7
V gene: TRBV28
CDR3 protein: CASRDRQEISYEQYF

J gene: TRBJ1-2
V gene: TRBV19
CDR3 protein: CASNSLDKGFRGYTF

J gene: TRBJ2-1
V gene: TRBV28
CDR3 protein: CASSPLSGSSYNEQFF

J gene: TRBJ2-5
V gene: TRBV2
CDR3 protein: CASSPKETQYF

J gene: TRBJ2-3
V gene: TRBV2
CDR3 protein: CASSERGTSGGTDTQYF

J gene: TRBJ1-1
V gene: TRBV6-1
CDR3 protein: CASPTPDRGGGEAFF

J gene: TRBJ2-7
V gene: TRBV6-1
CDR3 protein: CASSEGTTYGEQYF

J gene: TRBJ2-2
V gene: TRBV5-1
CDR3 protein: CASSSTGTNTGELFF